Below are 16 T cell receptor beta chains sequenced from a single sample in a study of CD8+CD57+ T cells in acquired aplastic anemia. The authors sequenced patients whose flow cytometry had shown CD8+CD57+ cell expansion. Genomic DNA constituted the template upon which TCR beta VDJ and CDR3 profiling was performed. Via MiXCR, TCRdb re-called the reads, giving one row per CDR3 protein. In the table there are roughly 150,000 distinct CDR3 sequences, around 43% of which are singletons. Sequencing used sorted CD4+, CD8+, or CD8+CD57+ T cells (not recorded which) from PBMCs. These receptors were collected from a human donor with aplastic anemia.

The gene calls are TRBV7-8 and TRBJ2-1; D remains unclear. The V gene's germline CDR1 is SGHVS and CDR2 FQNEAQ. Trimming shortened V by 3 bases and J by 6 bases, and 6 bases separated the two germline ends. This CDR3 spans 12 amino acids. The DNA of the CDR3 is TGTGCCAGCAGCTTCACCCTCAATGAGCAGTTCTTC. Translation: CASSFTLNEQFF.

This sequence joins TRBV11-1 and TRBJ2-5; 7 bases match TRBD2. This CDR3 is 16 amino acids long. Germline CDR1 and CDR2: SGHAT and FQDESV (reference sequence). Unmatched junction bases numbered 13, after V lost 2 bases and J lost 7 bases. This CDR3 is CASSLKEDGVAGTQYF. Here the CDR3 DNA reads TGTGCCAGCAGCTTAAAGGAGGACGGAGTAGCGGGGACCCAGTACTTC.

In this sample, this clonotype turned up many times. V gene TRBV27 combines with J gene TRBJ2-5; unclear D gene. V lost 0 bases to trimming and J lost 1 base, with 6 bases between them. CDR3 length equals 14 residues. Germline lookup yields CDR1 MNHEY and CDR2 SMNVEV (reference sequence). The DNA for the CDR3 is TGTGCCAGCAGTTTATCGGCAGGCCAAGAGACCCAGTACTTC. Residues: CASSLSAGQETQYF.

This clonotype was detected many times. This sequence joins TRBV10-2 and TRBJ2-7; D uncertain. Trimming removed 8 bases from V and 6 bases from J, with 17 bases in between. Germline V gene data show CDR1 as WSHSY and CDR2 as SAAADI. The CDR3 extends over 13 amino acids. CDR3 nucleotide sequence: TGCGCCAGCGGTGTCGGTCGTGGCGGCGAGCAGTACTTC. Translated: CASGVGRGGEQYF.

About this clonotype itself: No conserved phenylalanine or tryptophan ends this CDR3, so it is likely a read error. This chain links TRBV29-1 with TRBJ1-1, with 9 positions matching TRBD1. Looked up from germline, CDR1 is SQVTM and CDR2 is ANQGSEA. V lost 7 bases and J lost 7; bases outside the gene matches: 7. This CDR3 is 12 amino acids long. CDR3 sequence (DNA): TGCAGCGCCCGACAGGGGGTTGGTGAAGCTTTCCTT. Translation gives CSARQGVGEAFL.

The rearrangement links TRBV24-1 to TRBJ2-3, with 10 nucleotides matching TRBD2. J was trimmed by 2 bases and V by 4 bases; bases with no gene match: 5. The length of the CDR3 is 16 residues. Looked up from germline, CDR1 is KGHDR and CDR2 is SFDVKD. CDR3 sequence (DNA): TGTGCCACCAGTGACCAAACTAGCGGGGCCACAGATACGCAGTATTTT. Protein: CATSDQTSGATDTQYF.

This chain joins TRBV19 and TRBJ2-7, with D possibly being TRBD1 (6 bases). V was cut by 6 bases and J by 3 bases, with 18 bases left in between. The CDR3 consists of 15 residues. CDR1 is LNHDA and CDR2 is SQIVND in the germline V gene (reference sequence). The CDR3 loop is CASSVPGQLIYEQYF. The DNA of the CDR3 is TGTGCCAGTAGCGTCCCCGGACAGCTAATCTACGAGCAGTACTTC.

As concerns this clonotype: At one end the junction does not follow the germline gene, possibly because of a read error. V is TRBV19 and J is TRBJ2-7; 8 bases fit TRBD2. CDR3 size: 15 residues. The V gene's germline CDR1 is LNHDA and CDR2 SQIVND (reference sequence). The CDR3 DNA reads TGTGCCAGCAGTACCCGGGGGGGATGGGCTGGGGAGCAGTACTTC. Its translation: CASSTRGGWAGEQYF.

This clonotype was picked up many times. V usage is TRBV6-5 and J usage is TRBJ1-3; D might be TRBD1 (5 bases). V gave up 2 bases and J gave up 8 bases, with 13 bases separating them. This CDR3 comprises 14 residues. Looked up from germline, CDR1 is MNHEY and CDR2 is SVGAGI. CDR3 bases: TGTGCCAGCAGTTACGATATCGGGGGTTACACCATATATTTT. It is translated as CASSYDIGGYTIYF.

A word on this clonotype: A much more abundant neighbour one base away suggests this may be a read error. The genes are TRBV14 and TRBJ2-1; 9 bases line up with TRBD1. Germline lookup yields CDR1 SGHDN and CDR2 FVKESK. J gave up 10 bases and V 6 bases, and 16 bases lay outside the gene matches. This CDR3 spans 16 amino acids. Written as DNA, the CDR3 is TGTGCCAGCAGGCCCCACCGGGACAGGGTAGTGAGGGAGCAGTTCTTC. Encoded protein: CASRPHRDRVVREQFF.

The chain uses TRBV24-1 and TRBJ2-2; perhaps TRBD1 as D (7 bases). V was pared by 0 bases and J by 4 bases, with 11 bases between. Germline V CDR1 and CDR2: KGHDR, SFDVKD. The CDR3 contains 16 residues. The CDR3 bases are TGTGCCACCAGTGATTTGCAGGGGGGACGCACCGGGGAGCTGTTTTTT. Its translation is CATSDLQGGRTGELFF.

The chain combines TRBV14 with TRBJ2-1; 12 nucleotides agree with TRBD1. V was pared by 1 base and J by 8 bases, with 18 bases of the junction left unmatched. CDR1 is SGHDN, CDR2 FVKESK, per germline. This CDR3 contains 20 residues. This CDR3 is CASSQVRRDRGQLVWDEQFF. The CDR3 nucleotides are TGTGCCAGCAGCCAAGTTAGGAGGGACAGGGGGCAATTGGTTTGGGATGAGCAGTTCTTC.

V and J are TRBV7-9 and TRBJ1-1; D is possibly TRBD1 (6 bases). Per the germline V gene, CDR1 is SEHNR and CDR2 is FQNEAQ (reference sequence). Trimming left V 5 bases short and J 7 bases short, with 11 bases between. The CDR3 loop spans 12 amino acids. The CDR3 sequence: CASSAGQLEAFF. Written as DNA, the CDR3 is TGTGCCAGCAGCGCCGGACAGCTTGAAGCTTTCTTT.

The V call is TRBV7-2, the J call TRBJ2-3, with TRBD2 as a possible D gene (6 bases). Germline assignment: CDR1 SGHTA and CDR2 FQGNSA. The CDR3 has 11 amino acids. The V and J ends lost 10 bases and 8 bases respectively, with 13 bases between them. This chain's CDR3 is CANMGGGTQYF. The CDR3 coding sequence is TGTGCCAACATGGGGGGTGGTACGCAGTATTTT.

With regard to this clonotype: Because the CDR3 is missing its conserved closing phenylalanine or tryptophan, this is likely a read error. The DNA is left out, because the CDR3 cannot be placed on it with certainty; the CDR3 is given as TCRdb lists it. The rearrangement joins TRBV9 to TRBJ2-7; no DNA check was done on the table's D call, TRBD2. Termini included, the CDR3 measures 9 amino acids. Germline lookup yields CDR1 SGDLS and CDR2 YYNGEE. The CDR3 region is CASSEGLAG.

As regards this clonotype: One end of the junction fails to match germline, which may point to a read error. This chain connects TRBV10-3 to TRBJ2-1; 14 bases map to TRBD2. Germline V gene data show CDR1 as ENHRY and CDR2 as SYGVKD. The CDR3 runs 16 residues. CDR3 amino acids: CASSRLAGGLLNEQFF. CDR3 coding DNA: TGTGCCAGCAGTAGACTAGCGGGGGGGCTTCTGAATGAGCAGTTCTTC.